The clone carrying this T cell receptor beta chain has a count of ten or more. Antigen specificity is unknown. This record comes from a study of post-analysis software for immune sequencing data. General observations from the study: Compared against controls, patients with multiple sclerosis displayed significantly lower normalized Chao1 diversity. TRBV segments more frequent in patients than in controls numbered five and included TRBV5-6, TRBV5-1 and TRBV20-1.

Researchers reported that TCR beta cDNA libraries carried unique molecular identifiers. TCRdb passed the PCR reads through MiXCR, listing each CDR3 protein once. The table includes hundreds of thousands of distinct CDR3 sequences, about 27% detected once. J was trimmed by 5 bases and V by 4 bases; bases with no gene match: 10. This CDR3 has 15 amino acids. CDR1 is SGHRS, CDR2 YFSETQ, per germline. The chain joins TRBV5-1 to TRBJ2-3, with 7 bases lining up with TRBD2. The sequence was obtained from a girl aged 10-17 years with multiple sclerosis. What was sequenced was blood. The chain's CDR3 is CASSLGAGVEDTQYF. CDR3 bases: TGCGCCAGCAGCCTCGGCGCGGGAGTAGAAGATACGCAGTATTTT.